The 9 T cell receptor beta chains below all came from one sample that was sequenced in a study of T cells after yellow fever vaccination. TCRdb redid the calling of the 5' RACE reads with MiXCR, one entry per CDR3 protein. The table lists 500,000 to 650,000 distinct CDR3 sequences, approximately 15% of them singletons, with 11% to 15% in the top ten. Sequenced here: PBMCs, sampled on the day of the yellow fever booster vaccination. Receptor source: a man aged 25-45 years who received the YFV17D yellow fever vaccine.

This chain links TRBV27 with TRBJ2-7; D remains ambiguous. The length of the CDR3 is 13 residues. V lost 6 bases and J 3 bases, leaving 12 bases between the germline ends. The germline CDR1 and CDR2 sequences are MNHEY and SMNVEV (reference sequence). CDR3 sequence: CASSRLRGYEQYF. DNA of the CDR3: TGTGCCAGCAGCAGATTGAGAGGCTACGAGCAGTACTTC.

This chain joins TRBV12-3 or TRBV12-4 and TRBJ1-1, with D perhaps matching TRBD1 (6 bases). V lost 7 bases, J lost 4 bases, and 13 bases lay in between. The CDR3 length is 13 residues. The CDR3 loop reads CASNRGGGTEAFF. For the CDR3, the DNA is TGTGCCAGCAATAGAGGGGGAGGCACTGAAGCTTTCTTT.

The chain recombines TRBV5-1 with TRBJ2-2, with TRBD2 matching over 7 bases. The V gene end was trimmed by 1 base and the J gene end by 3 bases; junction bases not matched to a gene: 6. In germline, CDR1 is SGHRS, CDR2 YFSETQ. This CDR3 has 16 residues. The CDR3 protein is CASSLITSAYTGELFF. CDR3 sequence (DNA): TGCGCCAGCAGCTTGATTACTAGCGCTTACACCGGGGAGCTGTTTTTT.

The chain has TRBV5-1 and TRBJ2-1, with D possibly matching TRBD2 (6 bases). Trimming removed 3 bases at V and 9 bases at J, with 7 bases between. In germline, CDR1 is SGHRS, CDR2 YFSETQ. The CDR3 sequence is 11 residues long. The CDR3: CASSWRAEQFF. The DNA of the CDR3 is TGCGCCAGCAGCTGGAGGGCTGAGCAGTTCTTC.

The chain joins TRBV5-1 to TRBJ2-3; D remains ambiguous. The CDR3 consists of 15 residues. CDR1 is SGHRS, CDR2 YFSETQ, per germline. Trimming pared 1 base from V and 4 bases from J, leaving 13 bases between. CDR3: CASSLFAAVPDTQYF. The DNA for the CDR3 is TGCGCCAGCAGCTTGTTCGCCGCGGTCCCAGATACGCAGTATTTT.

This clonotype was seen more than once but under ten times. The CDR3 DNA reads TGTGCCAGTAGTATCGGGGGGGACCTAGGAGGGCAGCCCCAGCATTTT. It codes for CASSIGGDLGGQPQHF. The chain is built from TRBV19 and TRBJ1-5; TRBD1 might be the D (5 bases). The CDR3 loop spans 16 amino acids. Germline CDR1 reads LNHDA; CDR2 reads SQIVND (reference sequence). With 3 bases removed from V and 7 bases from J, the gap between germline ends came to 19 bases. The complete variable domain, with remaining parts taken from reference TRBV19 and TRBJ1-5, reads DGGITQSPKYLFRKEGQNVTLSCEQNLNHDAMYWYRQDPGQGLRLIYYSQIVNDFQKGDIAEGYSVSREKKESFPLTVTSAQKNPTAFYLCASSIGGDLGGQPQHFGDGTRLSIL.

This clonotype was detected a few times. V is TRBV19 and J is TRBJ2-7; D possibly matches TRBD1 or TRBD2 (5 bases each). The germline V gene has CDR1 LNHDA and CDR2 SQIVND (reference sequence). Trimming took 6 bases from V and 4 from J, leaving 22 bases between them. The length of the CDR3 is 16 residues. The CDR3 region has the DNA TGTGCCAGTAGGCCCACCGGGACCCGGGTAGGGTACGAGCAGTACTTC. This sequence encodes CASRPTGTRVGYEQYF.

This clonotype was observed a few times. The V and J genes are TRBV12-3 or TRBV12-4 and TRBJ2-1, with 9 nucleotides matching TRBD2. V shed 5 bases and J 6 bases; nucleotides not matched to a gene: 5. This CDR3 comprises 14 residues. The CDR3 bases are TGTGCCAGCAGTCGGCGGGAGGGCACCAATGAGCAGTTCTTC. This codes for CASSRREGTNEQFF.

CDR3 region: CAWTFRTLGYTF. CDR3 in DNA: TGTGCCTGGACTTTTCGGACACTTGGCTACACCTTC. J is TRBJ1-2 and V is TRBV30; D might be TRBD1 (5 bases). Deletions cut 4 bases from V and 7 bases from J, with 13 bases between. Germline V CDR1 and CDR2: GTSNPN, SVGIG (reference sequence). CDR3 length: 12 amino acids.